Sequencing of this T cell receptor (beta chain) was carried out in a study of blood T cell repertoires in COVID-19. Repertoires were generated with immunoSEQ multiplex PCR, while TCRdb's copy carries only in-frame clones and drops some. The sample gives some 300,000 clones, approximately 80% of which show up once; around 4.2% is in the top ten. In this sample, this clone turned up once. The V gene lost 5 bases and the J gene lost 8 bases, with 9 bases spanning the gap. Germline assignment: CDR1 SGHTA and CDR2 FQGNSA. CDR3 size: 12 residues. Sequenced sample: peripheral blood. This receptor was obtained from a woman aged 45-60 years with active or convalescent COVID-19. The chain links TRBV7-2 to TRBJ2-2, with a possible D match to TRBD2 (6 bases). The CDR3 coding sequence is TGTGCCAGCAGCCCGGGAGTGGGGGAGCTGTTTTTT. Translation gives CASSPGVGELFF.